A selection of T cell receptor beta chains follows, all from one sample in a study of early T cells in non-severe SARS-CoV-2 infection. TCRdb redid the calling of the 5' RACE reads with MiXCR, one entry per CDR3 protein. The table has approximately 50,000 distinct CDR3 sequences, roughly 9.3% seen once. The sequenced material came from whole blood. These receptors were obtained from an adult who was a healthcare worker with PCR-confirmed SARS-CoV-2 infection or an uninfected control (not recorded which). Each CDR3 is given with its conserved first and last residue. Each record gives: clone size, J gene, V gene, D gene, CDR3 protein, CDR3 DNA. The D gene is left open where the match is weak. Clone size is stated in some rows and not others, as once, few, many or a class when expanded.

>.|TRBJ2-7|TRBV28|TRBD1
CASSPGTAEQYF
TGTGCCAGCAGTCCGGGGACAGCCGAGCAGTACTTC
>.|TRBJ2-7|TRBV4-2|TRBD1
CASSPGQGGSYEQYF
TGTGCCAGCAGCCCTGGACAGGGGGGATCCTACGAGCAGTACTTC
>few|TRBJ1-1|TRBV28|TRBD1
CASRQGGAEAFF
TGTGCCAGCAGACAGGGGGGGGCTGAAGCTTTCTTT
>.|TRBJ1-1|TRBV19|.
CASSTTDGDTEAFF
TGTGCCAGTAGTACCACTGATGGGGACACTGAAGCTTTCTTT
>few|TRBJ2-3|TRBV7-2|TRBD2
CASSLEGTSGTTEDTQYF
TGTGCCAGCAGCTTGGAGGGGACTAGCGGGACCACAGAGGATACGCAGTATTTT
>many|TRBJ1-5|TRBV6-2/TRBV6-3|.
CASSYGADYSNQPQHF
TGTGCCAGCAGTTACGGGGCAGACTATAGCAATCAGCCCCAGCATTTT
>many|TRBJ2-3|TRBV7-2|.
CASSLKQAYTDTQYF
TGTGCCAGCAGCTTAAAACAGGCCTACACAGATACGCAGTATTTT
>many|TRBJ2-2|TRBV6-6|.
CASRQGQTSAGELFF
TGTGCCAGCAGGCAGGGGCAAACTAGCGCCGGGGAGCTGTTTTTT
>few|TRBJ2-1|TRBV5-4|TRBD1
CATAGQVSYNEQFF
TGTGCCACCGCGGGACAGGTCTCCTACAATGAGCAGTTCTTC
>.|TRBJ2-7|TRBV12-5|.
CASGLVLGITYEQYF
TGTGCTAGTGGTTTGGTACTCGGTATCACCTACGAGCAGTACTTC
>many|TRBJ2-7|TRBV5-5|TRBD1
CASSLGDRVLYEQYF
TGTGCCAGCAGCTTGGGGGACAGAGTATTATACGAGCAGTACTTC
>.|TRBJ2-7|TRBV2|TRBD2
CASLSGSFYEQYF
TGTGCCAGCCTTAGCGGGAGTTTCTACGAGCAGTACTTC
>many|TRBJ2-1|TRBV3-1|.
CASSPRQGRDEQFF
TGTGCCAGCAGCCCCCGACAGGGGAGGGATGAGCAGTTCTTC
>many|TRBJ2-7|TRBV6-6|TRBD2
CASSYGRAGYEQYF
TGTGCCAGCAGTTACGGGAGGGCCGGCTACGAGCAGTACTTC
>.|TRBJ2-3|TRBV6-1|.
CASSEAYRFTDTQYF
TGTGCCAGCAGTGAAGCGTACAGGTTCACAGATACGCAGTATTTT
>many|TRBJ2-7|TRBV6-2/TRBV6-3|TRBD1
CASTTGGYEQYF
TGTGCCAGCACTACAGGGGGCTACGAGCAGTACTTC
>many|TRBJ2-3|TRBV20-1|.
CSAEGAGGTDTQYF
TGCAGTGCAGAAGGAGCTGGGGGCACAGATACGCAGTATTTT
>many|TRBJ2-1|TRBV5-8|.
CASSSRLGQAKKQFF
TGTGCCAGCAGCTCACGACTAGGACAGGCGAAAAAGCAGTTCTTC
>many|TRBJ2-4|TRBV7-2|TRBD2
CASSRLAGENIQYF
TGTGCCAGCAGCCGACTAGCGGGAGAAAACATTCAGTACTTC
>few|TRBJ1-4|TRBV7-2|.
CASSLVGRLNEKLFF
TGTGCCAGCAGCTTAGTTGGGAGACTCAATGAAAAACTGTTTTTT
>.|TRBJ1-1|TRBV28|.
CASSFRGTNTEAFF
TGTGCCAGCAGTTTCCGGGGGACGAACACTGAAGCTTTCTTT
>many|TRBJ2-1|TRBV19|.
CASSIIGQKQFF
TGTGCCAGTAGTATCATTGGACAGAAGCAGTTCTTC
>few|TRBJ1-5|TRBV5-6|TRBD1
CASSLAGGFRPQHF
TGTGCCAGCAGCTTGGCAGGGGGGTTTCGGCCCCAGCATTTT
>many|TRBJ1-4|TRBV11-2|TRBD1
CASSLGQGRDEKLFF
TGTGCCAGCAGCCTCGGACAGGGGAGGGACGAAAAACTGTTTTTT
>many|TRBJ2-5|TRBV12-3/TRBV12-4|.
CASSLARGRGQETQYF
TGTGCCAGCAGTTTAGCCCGGGGTAGAGGCCAAGAGACCCAGTACTTC
>many|TRBJ2-7|TRBV18|.
CASSQGRSVEQYF
TGTGCCAGCTCACAGGGGCGGTCCGTCGAGCAGTACTTC
>many|TRBJ2-3|TRBV7-3|TRBD2
CASSLGTGTSGSADTQYF
TGTGCCAGCAGCTTAGGAACGGGCACTAGCGGGAGCGCAGATACGCAGTATTTT
>.|TRBJ1-1|TRBV12-3/TRBV12-4|TRBD1
CASRPIITGGKMNTEAFF
TGTGCCAGCAGACCCATTATCACAGGGGGAAAGATGAACACTGAAGCTTTCTTT
>.|TRBJ2-5|TRBV28|TRBD2
CASTASGQETQYF
TGTGCCAGCACGGCTAGCGGGCAAGAGACCCAGTACTTC
>.|TRBJ2-3|TRBV4-3|.
CASSQELVDTQYF
TGCGCCAGCAGCCAGGAACTTGTGGATACGCAGTATTTT
>many|TRBJ2-7|TRBV28|.
CASSRGLHHYEQYF
TGTGCCAGCAGTAGGGGTCTCCACCACTACGAGCAGTACTTC
>once|TRBJ2-3|TRBV20-1|.
CSARAGDTQYF
TGCAGTGCTAGAGCTGGAGATACGCAGTATTTT
>many|TRBJ2-7|TRBV4-1|TRBD2
CASSQVLAGLDEQYF
TGCGCCAGCAGCCAAGTGTTAGCGGGGTTGGACGAGCAGTACTTC
>few|TRBJ2-2|TRBV5-1|TRBD1
CASHSTGGDTGELFF
TGCGCCAGCCACTCGACAGGGGGAGACACCGGGGAGCTGTTTTTT
>.|TRBJ1-1|TRBV29-1|.
CSVEGQAGTEAFF
TGCAGCGTTGAGGGGCAGGCGGGGACTGAAGCTTTCTTT
>.|TRBJ1-1|TRBV28|.
CASIEGHTEAFF
TGTGCCAGCATCGAGGGGCACACTGAAGCTTTCTTT
>.|TRBJ1-4|TRBV7-9|.
CASSLVRGMGQDLNEKLFF
TGTGCCAGCAGCTTAGTCCGGGGTATGGGGCAGGACCTTAATGAAAAACTGTTTTTT
>few|TRBJ2-7|TRBV20-1|.
CSARAREQYF
TGCAGTGCTAGGGCCCGGGAGCAGTACTTC
>many|TRBJ2-3|TRBV9|TRBD2
CASSVGGREGDTQYF
TGTGCCAGCAGCGTAGGAGGGCGGGAGGGGGATACGCAGTATTTT
>few|TRBJ1-1|TRBV9|.
CASSVAGNTEAFF
TGTGCCAGCAGCGTAGCGGGGAACACTGAAGCTTTCTTT
>many|TRBJ2-5|TRBV3-1|TRBD2
CASSQVVSGDLQETQYF
TGTGCCAGCAGCCAAGTTGTTAGCGGGGACCTCCAAGAGACCCAGTACTTC
>many|TRBJ2-1|TRBV28|.
CASSSPPGYNEQFF
TGTGCCAGCAGCTCCCCTCCGGGGTACAATGAGCAGTTCTTC
>few|TRBJ1-2|TRBV5-8|.
CASSFPQQGAGYTF
TGTGCCAGCAGCTTTCCCCAACAGGGAGCCGGCTACACCTTC
>few|TRBJ2-3|TRBV27|.
CASSLRGAAWDTQYF
TGTGCCAGCAGTTTAAGGGGAGCAGCATGGGATACGCAGTATTTT
>.|TRBJ1-5|TRBV30|.
CAWTPGGDQPQHF
TGTGCCTGGACACCCGGGGGGGATCAGCCCCAGCATTTT
>many|TRBJ2-1|TRBV4-3|.
CASSQELGRPFF
TGCGCCAGCAGCCAAGAACTGGGCCGGCCGTTCTTC
>many|TRBJ1-1|TRBV25-1|TRBD1
CASSEWTGEGNTEAFF
TGTGCCAGCAGTGAATGGACAGGGGAGGGGAACACTGAAGCTTTCTTT
>many|TRBJ2-2|TRBV5-1|.
CASSLARIRALNTGELFF
TGCGCCAGCAGCTTGGCTCGCATTCGGGCTTTGAACACCGGGGAGCTGTTTTTT
>many|TRBJ2-5|TRBV2|TRBD1
CASRADRGQETQYF
TGTGCCAGCAGGGCCGACAGGGGACAAGAGACCCAGTACTTC
>many|TRBJ1-5|TRBV29-1|.
CSVEVGEGQPQHF
TGCAGCGTTGAAGTCGGGGAGGGTCAGCCCCAGCATTTT
>many|TRBJ1-5|TRBV7-2|.
CASSPGSRGGQPQHF
TGTGCCAGCAGTCCAGGGTCACGGGGCGGGCAGCCCCAGCATTTT
>.|TRBJ2-1|TRBV5-1|.
CASSLMDSEYNKQFF
TGCGCCAGCAGCCTAATGGACAGTGAGTACAATAAGCAGTTCTTC
>few|TRBJ1-1|TRBV6-5|.
CASSYSWGAPGNTEAFF
TGTGCCAGCAGTTACTCGTGGGGGGCCCCAGGGAACACTGAAGCTTTCTTT
>many|TRBJ2-3|TRBV29-1|.
CSADVSTDTQYF
TGCAGCGCCGACGTTTCCACAGATACGCAGTATTTT
>many|TRBJ2-3|TRBV6-1|.
CASSGLRDTQYF
TGTGCCAGCAGTGGATTACGGGATACGCAGTATTTT
>many|TRBJ1-5|TRBV28|.
CASNSGNQPQHF
TGTGCCAGCAACTCGGGCAATCAGCCCCAGCATTTT
>many|TRBJ1-4|TRBV4-1|.
CASSQIAGFNEKLFF
TGCGCCAGCAGCCAAATTGCGGGCTTCAATGAAAAACTGTTTTTT
>many|TRBJ1-3|TRBV7-2|.
CASSLVPASGNTIYF
TGTGCCAGCAGCTTAGTCCCGGCCAGCGGAAACACCATATATTTT
>.|TRBJ2-1|TRBV28|TRBD2
CASSLELGLAGGGSYNEQFF
TGTGCCAGCAGTTTAGAGTTGGGACTAGCGGGAGGGGGGTCCTACAATGAGCAGTTCTTC
>.|TRBJ2-1|TRBV18|.
CASSLNTDYNEQFF
TGTGCCAGCTCACTAAACACAGATTACAATGAGCAGTTCTTC